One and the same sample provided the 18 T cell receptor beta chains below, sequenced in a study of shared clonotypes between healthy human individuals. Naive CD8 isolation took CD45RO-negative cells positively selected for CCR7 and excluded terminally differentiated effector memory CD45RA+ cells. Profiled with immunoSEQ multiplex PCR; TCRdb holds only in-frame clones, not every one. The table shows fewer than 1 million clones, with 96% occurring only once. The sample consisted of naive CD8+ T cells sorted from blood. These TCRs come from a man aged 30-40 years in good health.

DNA of the CDR3: TGCAGCGTTCACGGACAGGGCTCCTACAATGAGCAGTTCTTC. It specifies CSVHGQGSYNEQFF. The V call is TRBV29-1, the J call TRBJ2-1; 8 bases are a match to TRBD1. With V trimmed by 5 bases and J by 0 bases, 3 bases remained unmatched. CDR3 length: 14 residues. The germline V gene encodes CDR1 SQVTM and CDR2 ANQGSEA.

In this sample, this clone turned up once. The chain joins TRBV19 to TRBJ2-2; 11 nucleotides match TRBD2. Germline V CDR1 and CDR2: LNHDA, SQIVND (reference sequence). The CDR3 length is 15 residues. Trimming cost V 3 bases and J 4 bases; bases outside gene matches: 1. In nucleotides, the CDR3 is TGTGCCAGTAGTATCGGGACTAGCGGCACCGGGGAGCTGTTTTTT. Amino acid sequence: CASSIGTSGTGELFF.

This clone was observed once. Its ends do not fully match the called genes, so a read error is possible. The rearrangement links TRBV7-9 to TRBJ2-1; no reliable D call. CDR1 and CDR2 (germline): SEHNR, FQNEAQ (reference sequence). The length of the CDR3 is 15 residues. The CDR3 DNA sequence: TGTGCCAGCATCTTAGAGAGGTTTGTAGGGAATGAGCAGTTCTTC. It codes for CASILERFVGNEQFF.

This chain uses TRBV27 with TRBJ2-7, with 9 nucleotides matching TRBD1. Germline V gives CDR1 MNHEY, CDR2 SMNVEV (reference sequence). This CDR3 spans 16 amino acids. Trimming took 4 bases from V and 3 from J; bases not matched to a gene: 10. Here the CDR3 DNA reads TGTGCCAGCAGTTCGCTCACCGGGACAGGGATCTACGAGCAGTACTTC. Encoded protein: CASSSLTGTGIYEQYF.

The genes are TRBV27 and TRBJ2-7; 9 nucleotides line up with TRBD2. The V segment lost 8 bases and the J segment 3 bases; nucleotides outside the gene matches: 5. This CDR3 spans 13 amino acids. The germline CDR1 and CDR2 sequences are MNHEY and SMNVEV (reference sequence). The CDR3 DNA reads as TGTGCCAGCGCGCTAGCGGGAAACTACGAGCAGTACTTC. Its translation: CASALAGNYEQYF.

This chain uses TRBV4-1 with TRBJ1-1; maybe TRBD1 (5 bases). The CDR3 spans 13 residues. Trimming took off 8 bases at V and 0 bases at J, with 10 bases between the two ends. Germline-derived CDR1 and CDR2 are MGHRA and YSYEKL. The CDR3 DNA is TGCGCCAGCTCGGGACGTATGAACACTGAAGCTTTCTTT. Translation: CASSGRMNTEAFF.

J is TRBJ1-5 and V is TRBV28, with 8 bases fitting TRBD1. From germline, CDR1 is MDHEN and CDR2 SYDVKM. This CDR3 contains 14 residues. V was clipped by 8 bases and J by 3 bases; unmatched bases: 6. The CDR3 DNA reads TGTGCCAGCCTCGGGACAGGAAACAATCAGCCCCAGCATTTT. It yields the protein CASLGTGNNQPQHF. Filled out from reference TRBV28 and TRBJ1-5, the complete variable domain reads DVKVTQSSRYLVKRTGEKVFLECVQDMDHENMFWYRQDPGLGLRLIYFSYDVKMKEKGDIPEGYSVSREKKERFSLILESASTNQTSMYLCASLGTGNNQPQHFGDGTRLSIL.

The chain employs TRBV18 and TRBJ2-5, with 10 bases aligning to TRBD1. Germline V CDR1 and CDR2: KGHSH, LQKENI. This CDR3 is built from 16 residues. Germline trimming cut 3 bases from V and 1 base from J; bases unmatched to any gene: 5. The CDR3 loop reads CASSPRQGAPQETQYF. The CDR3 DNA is TGTGCCAGCTCACCTAGACAGGGGGCGCCCCAAGAGACCCAGTACTTC.

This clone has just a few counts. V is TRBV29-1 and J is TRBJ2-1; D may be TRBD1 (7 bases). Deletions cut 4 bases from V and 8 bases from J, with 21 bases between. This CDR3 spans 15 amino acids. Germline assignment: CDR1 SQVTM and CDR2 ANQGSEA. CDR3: CSVARGSDREDEQFF. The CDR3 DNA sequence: TGCAGCGTTGCCCGAGGATCAGACAGGGAGGATGAGCAGTTCTTC.

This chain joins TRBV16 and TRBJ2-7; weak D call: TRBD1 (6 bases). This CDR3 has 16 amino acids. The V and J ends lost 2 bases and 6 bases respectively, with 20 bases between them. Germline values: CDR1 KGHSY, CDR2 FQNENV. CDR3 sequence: CASSQPNGLGGFEQYF. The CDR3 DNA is TGTGCCAGCAGCCAACCGAACGGGCTAGGGGGATTCGAGCAGTACTTC. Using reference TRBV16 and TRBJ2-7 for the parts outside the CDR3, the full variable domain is GEEVAQTPKHLVRGEGQKAKLYCAPIKGHSYVFWYQQVLKNEFKFLISFQNENVFDETGMPKERFSAKCLPNSPCSLEIQATKLEDSAVYFCASSQPNGLGGFEQYFGPGTRLTVT.

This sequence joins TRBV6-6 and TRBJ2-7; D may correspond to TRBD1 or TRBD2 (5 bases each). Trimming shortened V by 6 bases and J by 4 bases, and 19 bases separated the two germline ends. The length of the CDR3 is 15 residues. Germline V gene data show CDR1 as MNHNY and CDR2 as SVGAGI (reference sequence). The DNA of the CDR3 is TGTGCCAGCAGCCAGGTCCGAATGGGGGATTACGAGCAGTACTTC. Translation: CASSQVRMGDYEQYF.

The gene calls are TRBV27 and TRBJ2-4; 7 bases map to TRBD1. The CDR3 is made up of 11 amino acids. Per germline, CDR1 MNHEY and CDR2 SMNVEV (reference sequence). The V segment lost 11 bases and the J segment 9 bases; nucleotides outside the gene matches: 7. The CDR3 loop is CAVYTGVIQYF. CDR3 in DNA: TGTGCCGTTTACACAGGGGTCATTCAGTACTTC.

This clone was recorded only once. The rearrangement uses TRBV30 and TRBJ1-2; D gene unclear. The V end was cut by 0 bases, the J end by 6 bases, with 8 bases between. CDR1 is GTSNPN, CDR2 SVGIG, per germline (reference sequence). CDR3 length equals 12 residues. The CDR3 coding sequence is TGTGCCTGGAGTGTTTGGCGAGATGGCTACACCTTC. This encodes CAWSVWRDGYTF.

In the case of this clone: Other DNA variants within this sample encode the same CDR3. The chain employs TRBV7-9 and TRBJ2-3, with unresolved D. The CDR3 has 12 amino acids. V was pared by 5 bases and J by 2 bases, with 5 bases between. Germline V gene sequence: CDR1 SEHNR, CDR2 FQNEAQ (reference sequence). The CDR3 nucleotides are TGTGCCAGCAGCCCCTACACAGATACGCAGTATTTT. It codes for CASSPYTDTQYF.

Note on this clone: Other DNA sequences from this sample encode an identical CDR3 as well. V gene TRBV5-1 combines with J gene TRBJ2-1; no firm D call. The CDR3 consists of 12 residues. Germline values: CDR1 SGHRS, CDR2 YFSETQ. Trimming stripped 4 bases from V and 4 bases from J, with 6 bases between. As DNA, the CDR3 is TGCGCCAGCAGCCTATCGTACAATGAGCAGTTCTTC. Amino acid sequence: CASSLSYNEQFF.

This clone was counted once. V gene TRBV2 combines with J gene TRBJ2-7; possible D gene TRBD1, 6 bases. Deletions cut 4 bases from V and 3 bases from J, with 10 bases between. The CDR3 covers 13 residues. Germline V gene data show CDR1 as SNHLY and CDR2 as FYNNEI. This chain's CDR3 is CASSARGFYEQYF. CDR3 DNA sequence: TGTGCCAGCAGTGCCAGGGGTTTCTACGAGCAGTACTTC.

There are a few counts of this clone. The CDR3 loop is CASSYSPSGGAYEQYF. CDR3 DNA sequence: TGTGCCAGCAGTTACTCCCCTAGCGGGGGGGCCTACGAGCAGTACTTC. This chain joins TRBV6-5 and TRBJ2-7; TRBD2 aligns across 12 bases. Germline trimming cut 0 bases from V and 2 bases from J; bases unmatched to any gene: 2. Germline V gene sequence: CDR1 MNHEY, CDR2 SVGAGI. The CDR3 sequence is 16 residues long.

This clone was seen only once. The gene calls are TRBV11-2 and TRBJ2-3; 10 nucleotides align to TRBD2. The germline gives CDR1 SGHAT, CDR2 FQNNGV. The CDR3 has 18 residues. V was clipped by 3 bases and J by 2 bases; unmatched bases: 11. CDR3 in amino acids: CASSLVSGRAGDTDTQYF. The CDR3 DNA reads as TGTGCCAGCAGCTTGGTGAGCGGGAGGGCCGGGGACACAGATACGCAGTATTTT.